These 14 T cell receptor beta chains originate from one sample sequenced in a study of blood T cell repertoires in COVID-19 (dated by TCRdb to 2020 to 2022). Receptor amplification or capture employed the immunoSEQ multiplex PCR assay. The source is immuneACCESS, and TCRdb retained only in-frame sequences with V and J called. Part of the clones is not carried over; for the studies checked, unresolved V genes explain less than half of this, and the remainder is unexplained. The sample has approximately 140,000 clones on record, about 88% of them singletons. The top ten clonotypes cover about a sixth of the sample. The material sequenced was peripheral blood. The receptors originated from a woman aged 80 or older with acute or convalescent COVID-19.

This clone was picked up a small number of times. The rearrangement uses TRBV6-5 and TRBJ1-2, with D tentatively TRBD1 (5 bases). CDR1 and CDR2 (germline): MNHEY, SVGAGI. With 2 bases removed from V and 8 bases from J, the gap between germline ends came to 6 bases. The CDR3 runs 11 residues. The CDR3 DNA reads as TGTGCCAGCAGTTACGGGGCGGGCTACACCTTC. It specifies CASSYGAGYTF.

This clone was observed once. In DNA, the CDR3 is TGCGCCAGCAGCTTCCAGGGGAACACCGGGGAGCTGTTTTTT. Translation gives CASSFQGNTGELFF. The chain combines TRBV5-1 with TRBJ2-2, with a possible D match to TRBD1 (5 bases). Trimming removed 2 bases from V and 1 base from J, with 6 bases in between. The CDR3 totals 14 residues. Germline CDR1 is SGHRS and CDR2 is YFSETQ.

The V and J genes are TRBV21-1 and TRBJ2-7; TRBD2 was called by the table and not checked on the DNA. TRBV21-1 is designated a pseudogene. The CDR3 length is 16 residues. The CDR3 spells CASSKGPGLPSYEQYF. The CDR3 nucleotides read TGTGCCAGCAGCAAAGGGCCGGGACTACCTTCCTACGAGCAGTACTTC.

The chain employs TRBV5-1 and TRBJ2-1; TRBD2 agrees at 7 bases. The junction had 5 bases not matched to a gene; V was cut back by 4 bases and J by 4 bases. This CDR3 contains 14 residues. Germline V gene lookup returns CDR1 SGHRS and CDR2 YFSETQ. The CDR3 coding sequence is TGCGCCAGCAGCCCGCCACTAGCGTACAATGAGCAGTTCTTC. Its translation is CASSPPLAYNEQFF.

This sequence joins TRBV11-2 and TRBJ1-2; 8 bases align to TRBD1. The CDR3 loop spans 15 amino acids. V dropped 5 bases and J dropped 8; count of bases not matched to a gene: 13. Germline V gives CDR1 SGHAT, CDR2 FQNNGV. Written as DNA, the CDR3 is TGTGCCAGCAGCCCAGGGGGCAGGGTAGTGGACGGCTACACCTTC. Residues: CASSPGGRVVDGYTF. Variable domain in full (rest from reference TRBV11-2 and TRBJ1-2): EAGVAQSPRYKIIEKRQSVAFWCNPISGHATLYWYQQILGQGPKLLIQFQNNGVVDDSQLPKDRFSAERLKGVDSTLKIQPAKLEDSAVYLCASSPGGRVVDGYTFGSGTRLTVV.

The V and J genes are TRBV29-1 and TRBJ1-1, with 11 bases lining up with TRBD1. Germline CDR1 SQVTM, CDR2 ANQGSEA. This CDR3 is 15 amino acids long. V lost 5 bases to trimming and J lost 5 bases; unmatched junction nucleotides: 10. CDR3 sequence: CSVPLFGTGGTEAFF. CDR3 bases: TGCAGCGTTCCCCTCTTCGGGACAGGGGGGACTGAAGCTTTCTTT.

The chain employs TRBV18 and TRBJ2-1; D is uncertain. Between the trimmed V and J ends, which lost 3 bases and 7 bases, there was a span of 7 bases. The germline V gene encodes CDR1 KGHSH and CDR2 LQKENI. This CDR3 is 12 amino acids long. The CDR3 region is CASSPTRNEQFF. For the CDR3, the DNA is TGTGCCAGCTCACCGACGAGGAATGAGCAGTTCTTC.

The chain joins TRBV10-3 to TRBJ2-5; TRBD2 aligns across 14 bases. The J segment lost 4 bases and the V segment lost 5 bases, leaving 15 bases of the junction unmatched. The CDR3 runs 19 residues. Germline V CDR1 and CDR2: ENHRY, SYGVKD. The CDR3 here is CAISKKGLAGAVLGETQYF. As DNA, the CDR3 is TGTGCCATCAGTAAAAAGGGACTAGCGGGGGCGGTTTTGGGAGAGACCCAGTACTTC.

In nucleotides, the CDR3 is TGTGCCTGGACTGAGGGGAGGGGGAACACTGAAGCTTTCTTT. Translation: CAWTEGRGNTEAFF. The V gene is TRBV30, the J gene TRBJ1-1; possible D gene TRBD1, 5 bases. The CDR3 loop spans 14 amino acids. The V gene lost 4 bases and the J gene lost 1 base, with 13 bases spanning the gap. Germline CDR1 GTSNPN, CDR2 SVGIG (reference sequence).

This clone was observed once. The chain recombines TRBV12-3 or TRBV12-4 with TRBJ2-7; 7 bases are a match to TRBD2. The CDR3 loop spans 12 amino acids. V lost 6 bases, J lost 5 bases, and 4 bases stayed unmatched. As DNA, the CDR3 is TGTGCCAGCAGGAGTGCGGGAGACGAGCAGTACTTC. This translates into CASRSAGDEQYF.

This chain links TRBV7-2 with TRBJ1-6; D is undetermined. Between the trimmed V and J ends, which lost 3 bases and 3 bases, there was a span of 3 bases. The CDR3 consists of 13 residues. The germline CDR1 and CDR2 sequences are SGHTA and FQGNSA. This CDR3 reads CASSFSYNSPLHF. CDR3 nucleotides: TGTGCCAGCAGCTTCAGCTATAATTCACCCCTCCACTTT.

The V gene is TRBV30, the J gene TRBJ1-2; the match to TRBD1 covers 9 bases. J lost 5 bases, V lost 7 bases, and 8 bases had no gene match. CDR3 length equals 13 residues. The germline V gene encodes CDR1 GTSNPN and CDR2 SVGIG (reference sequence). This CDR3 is CAFPGQGEYGYTF. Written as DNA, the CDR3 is TGTGCCTTCCCGGGACAGGGAGAATATGGCTACACCTTC.

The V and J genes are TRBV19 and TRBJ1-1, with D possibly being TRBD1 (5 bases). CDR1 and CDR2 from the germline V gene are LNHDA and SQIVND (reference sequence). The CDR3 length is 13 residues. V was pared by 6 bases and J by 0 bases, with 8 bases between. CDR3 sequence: CASSPQVNTEAFF. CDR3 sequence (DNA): TGTGCCAGTAGCCCACAGGTGAACACTGAAGCTTTCTTT. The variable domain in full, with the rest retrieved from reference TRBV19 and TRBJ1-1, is DGGITQSPKYLFRKEGQNVTLSCEQNLNHDAMYWYRQDPGQGLRLIYYSQIVNDFQKGDIAEGYSVSREKKESFPLTVTSAQKNPTAFYLCASSPQVNTEAFFGQGTRLTVV.

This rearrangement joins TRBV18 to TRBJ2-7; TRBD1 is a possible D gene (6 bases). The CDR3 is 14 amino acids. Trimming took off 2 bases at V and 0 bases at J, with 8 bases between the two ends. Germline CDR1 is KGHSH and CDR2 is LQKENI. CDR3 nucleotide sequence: TGTGCCAGCTCACCAACAGGGAGCTCCTACGAGCAGTACTTC. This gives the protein CASSPTGSSYEQYF.